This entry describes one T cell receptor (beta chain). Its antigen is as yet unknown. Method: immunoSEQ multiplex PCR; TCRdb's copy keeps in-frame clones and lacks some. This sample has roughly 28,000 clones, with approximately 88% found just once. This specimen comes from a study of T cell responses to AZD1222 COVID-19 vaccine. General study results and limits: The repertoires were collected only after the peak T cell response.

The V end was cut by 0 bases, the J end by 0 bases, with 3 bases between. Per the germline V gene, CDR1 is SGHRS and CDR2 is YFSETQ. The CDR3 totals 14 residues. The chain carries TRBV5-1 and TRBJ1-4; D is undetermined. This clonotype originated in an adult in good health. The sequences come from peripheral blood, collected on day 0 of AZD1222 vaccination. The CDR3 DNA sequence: TGCGCCAGCAGCTTGGGCGCAACTAATGAAAAACTGTTTTTT. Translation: CASSLGATNEKLFF.